Here is one T cell receptor (beta chain) with its context. Antigen: not known. If patients had autoimmune disease history or systemic immunosuppression, they were excluded. The CDR3 consists of 16 residues. V was shortened by 0 bases and J by 4 bases, with 16 bases between the two germline ends. From germline, CDR1 is SGDLS and CDR2 YYNGEE. This sample stems from a study of OX40 agonist ivuxolimab in advanced cancers. Study outcomes and limitations: The antigens recognized by the expanded peripheral T cells, that is their antigen specificity, were not determined. More expanded clones were found, on average, in CD8+ than in CD4+ T cells.

Method: immunoSEQ multiplex PCR; TCRdb's copy keeps in-frame clones and lacks some. The sample includes approximately 70,000 clones, roughly 93% of them seen just once. The input for sequencing was CD4+ or CD8+ T cells sorted from blood, taken in a trial of the OX40 agonist ivuxolimab. The TCR was taken from an adult with an advanced solid tumor such as melanoma, head and neck, liver or kidney cancer. This sequence joins TRBV9 and TRBJ1-2, with D unresolved. Here the CDR3 DNA reads TGTGCCAGCAGCGTAGCGGGCGGGGATCGGGGCTATGGCTACACCTTC. Translation: CASSVAGGDRGYGYTF.